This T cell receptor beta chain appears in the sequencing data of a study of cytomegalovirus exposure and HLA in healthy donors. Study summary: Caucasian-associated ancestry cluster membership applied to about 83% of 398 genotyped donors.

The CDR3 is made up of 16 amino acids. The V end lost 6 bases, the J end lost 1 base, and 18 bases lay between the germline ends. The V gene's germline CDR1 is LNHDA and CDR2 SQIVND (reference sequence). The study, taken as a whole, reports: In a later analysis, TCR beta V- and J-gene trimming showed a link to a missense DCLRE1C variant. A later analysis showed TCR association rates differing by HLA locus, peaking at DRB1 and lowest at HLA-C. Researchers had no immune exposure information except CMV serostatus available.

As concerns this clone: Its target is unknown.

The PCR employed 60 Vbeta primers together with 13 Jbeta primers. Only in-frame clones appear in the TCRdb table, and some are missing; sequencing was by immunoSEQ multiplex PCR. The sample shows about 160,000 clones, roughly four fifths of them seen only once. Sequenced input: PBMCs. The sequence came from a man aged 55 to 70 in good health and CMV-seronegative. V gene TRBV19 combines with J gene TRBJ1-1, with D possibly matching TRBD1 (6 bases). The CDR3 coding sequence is TGTGCCAGTAGGACAACCCTACAGGGCCGGAACACTGAAGCTTTCTTT. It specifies CASRTTLQGRNTEAFF.